The 20 T cell receptor beta chains listed next were all sequenced from one sample in a study of shared clonotypes between healthy human individuals. Only in-frame clones appear in the TCRdb table, and some are missing; sequencing was by immunoSEQ multiplex PCR. The sample has 2 million to 2.5 million clones; just over 90% are singletons. The specimen was naive CD4+ T cells from PBMCs. The subset: CD45RA+ positively selected. The origin of the receptors is a man younger than 35 in good health. Some clones in this sample may be carry-over from other donors' samples.

The chain carries TRBV28 and TRBJ2-5; D may correspond to TRBD1 or TRBD2 (6 bases each). Per the germline V gene, CDR1 is MDHEN and CDR2 is SYDVKM. The CDR3 loop spans 12 amino acids. V lost 10 bases and J 5 bases, leaving 14 bases between the germline ends. CDR3 residues: CATYRDFETQYF. CDR3 in DNA: TGTGCCACATACAGGGACTTTGAGACCCAGTACTTC.

The chain joins TRBV28 to TRBJ1-1; 8 nucleotides line up with TRBD1. Germline loops: CDR1 MDHEN, CDR2 SYDVKM. V lost 7 bases and J lost 0; bases outside the gene matches: 10. This CDR3 is 16 amino acids long. The CDR3 is CASMEGAGGMNTEAFF. The CDR3 nucleotides are TGTGCCAGCATGGAGGGGGCAGGGGGCATGAACACTGAAGCTTTCTTT.

The chain carries TRBV7-8 and TRBJ2-7; 7 bases match TRBD1. Trimming at V came to 5 bases and at J to 1 base, leaving 11 bases not matched to a gene. This CDR3 has 16 amino acids. Germline V CDR1 and CDR2: SGHVS, FQNEAQ. The CDR3 reads CASSKRRTGSSYEQYF. In DNA form, the CDR3 reads TGTGCCAGCAGCAAGAGACGGACAGGCTCTTCCTACGAGCAGTACTTC.

V is TRBV5-1 and J is TRBJ2-6; a possible D gene is TRBD1 (6 bases). The CDR3 sequence is 17 residues long. CDR1 and CDR2 from the germline V gene are SGHRS and YFSETQ. Trimming cost V 0 bases and J 1 base, with 11 bases left between them. The CDR3 coding sequence is TGCGCCAGCAGCTTGGCGCCAGGGGTTTCTGGGGCCAACGTCCTGACTTTC. It encodes CASSLAPGVSGANVLTF.

The count of this clone is one. This chain joins TRBV29-1 and TRBJ1-4; 8 bases map to TRBD1. Per the germline V gene, CDR1 is SQVTM and CDR2 is ANQGSEA. There are 13 residues in the CDR3. Trimming at V came to 6 bases and at J to 6 bases, leaving 6 bases not matched to a gene. CDR3 residues: CSVRDRSYEKLFF. The CDR3 DNA follows: TGCAGCGTACGGGACAGGTCTTATGAAAAACTGTTTTTT.

This clone appeared once. The gene calls are TRBV28 and TRBJ1-2; 8 bases match TRBD1. The CDR3 totals 14 residues. CDR1 and CDR2 from the germline V gene are MDHEN and SYDVKM. V lost 6 bases, J lost 2 bases, and 5 bases stayed unmatched. This CDR3 is CASRRTGLNYGYTF. The CDR3 DNA is TGTGCCAGCAGGCGGACAGGGTTGAACTATGGCTACACCTTC.

The V gene is TRBV28, the J gene TRBJ2-7; D is unresolved. Germline V gene sequence: CDR1 MDHEN, CDR2 SYDVKM. Trimming left V 2 bases short and J 1 base short, with 12 bases between. The CDR3 sequence is 15 residues long. CDR3 in DNA: TGTGCCAGCAGTTTACAACAGTCTGGGTCCTACGAGCAGTACTTC. The encoded protein is CASSLQQSGSYEQYF.

The chain recombines TRBV7-2 with TRBJ2-3, with D possibly matching TRBD2 (6 bases). V dropped 4 bases and J dropped 2 bases, with 10 bases sitting between them. Germline V gene lookup returns CDR1 SGHTA and CDR2 FQGNSA. The CDR3 covers 14 residues. Here the CDR3 DNA reads TGTGCCAGCAGCTCAACGGGACTCACAGATACGCAGTATTTT. Protein sequence: CASSSTGLTDTQYF.

Concerning this clone: The same CDR3 is also encoded by other DNA sequences in this sample. The CDR3 protein is CASSPSLAGVTGELFF. CDR3 bases: TGTGCCAGCTCACCAAGTCTAGCGGGAGTCACCGGGGAGCTGTTTTTT. The rearrangement joins TRBV18 to TRBJ2-2; TRBD2 agrees at 10 bases. CDR1 is KGHSH and CDR2 is LQKENI in the germline V gene. The ends lost 2 bases at V and 4 bases at J; junction bases unmatched: 4. The CDR3 consists of 16 residues.

The chain uses TRBV7-2 and TRBJ1-4; the D is unclear. The germline CDR1 and CDR2 sequences are SGHTA and FQGNSA. This CDR3 has 18 residues. V was shortened by 1 base and J by 0 bases, with 15 bases between the two germline ends. The CDR3 region is CASSLDPSRRATNEKLFF. CDR3 coding DNA: TGTGCCAGCAGCTTAGACCCTTCCAGACGTGCAACTAATGAAAAACTGTTTTTT.

The J gene is TRBJ2-1, the V gene TRBV27, with 10 bases aligning to TRBD2. Trimming removed 3 bases from V and 7 bases from J; junction bases left unmatched: 9. The CDR3 is 16 amino acids. Germline CDR1 and CDR2: MNHEY and SMNVEV (reference sequence). The CDR3 nucleotides read TGTGCCAGCAGTTTCTCCGTCGGACTAGCGGCAAATGAGCAGTTCTTC. This translates into CASSFSVGLAANEQFF.

This CDR3 reads CASSPIESYGYTF. DNA for the CDR3: TGCGCCAGCAGCCCTATCGAATCGTATGGCTACACCTTC. The V call is TRBV5-1, the J call TRBJ1-2; D is undetermined. The CDR3 sequence is 13 residues long. The germline CDR1 and CDR2 sequences are SGHRS and YFSETQ. The V and J ends lost 4 bases and 5 bases respectively, with 12 bases between them.

Only one count was recorded for this clone. The CDR3 loop is CSVEGARPSWTQYF. CDR3 sequence (DNA): TGCAGCGTTGAAGGCGCCCGCCCCTCTTGGACGCAGTATTTT. The V gene is TRBV29-1, the J gene TRBJ2-3, with D hard to call. CDR1 SQVTM and CDR2 ANQGSEA come from the germline V gene. The CDR3 covers 14 residues. Deletions cut 1 base from V and 9 bases from J, with 17 bases between.

The chain has TRBV10-3 and TRBJ2-7; 9 nucleotides agree with TRBD1. This CDR3 contains 13 residues. Germline V gene data show CDR1 as ENHRY and CDR2 as SYGVKD. The V and J ends lost 5 bases and 5 bases, in that order; junction bases with no gene match: 4. The CDR3 nucleotides are TGTGCCATCAGTTCGGACAGGGGCCACGAGCAGTACTTC. Translating it yields CAISSDRGHEQYF.

This sequence joins TRBV27 and TRBJ2-1; TRBD2 matches 9 bases. V was pared by 8 bases and J by 4 bases, with 9 bases of the junction left unmatched. Germline V gene sequence: CDR1 MNHEY, CDR2 SMNVEV (reference sequence). There are 15 residues in the CDR3. CDR3 amino acids: CASQSVAGAYNEQFF. DNA for the CDR3: TGTGCCAGCCAATCCGTAGCGGGAGCGTACAATGAGCAGTTCTTC.

The table lists this clone with a count of one. The rearrangement links TRBV6-5 to TRBJ2-6; D remains ambiguous. The CDR3 loop spans 15 amino acids. CDR1 and CDR2 from the germline V gene are MNHEY and SVGAGI. V lost 2 bases to trimming and J lost 0 bases, with 5 bases between them. The CDR3 sequence is CASSYGVSGANVLTF. For the CDR3, the DNA is TGTGCCAGCAGTTACGGGGTCTCTGGGGCCAACGTCCTGACTTTC.

The rearrangement links TRBV6-1 to TRBJ2-5; unclear D gene. The CDR3 runs to 13 residues. Trimming took 0 bases from V and 7 from J, leaving 9 bases between them. Germline CDR1 and CDR2: MNHNS and SASEGT. The CDR3 here is CASSEARIGTQYF. In DNA form, the CDR3 reads TGTGCCAGCAGTGAAGCGCGAATCGGGACCCAGTACTTC.

This chain connects TRBV27 to TRBJ2-7, with TRBD1 matching over 10 bases. CDR3 length: 17 amino acids. V shed 5 bases, J shed 5 bases, and the junction held 15 bases outside the gene matches. Germline-derived CDR1 and CDR2 are MNHEY and SMNVEV (reference sequence). CDR3 DNA sequence: TGTGCCAGCAGTCCAATCTTCCGGGACAGGGGAGGGCACGAGCAGTACTTC. This translates into CASSPIFRDRGGHEQYF.

A note on this clone: At one end, the junction sequence differs from germline, possibly due to a read error. The chain is built from TRBV7-9 and TRBJ2-3, with D hard to call. Germline CDR1 reads SEHNR; CDR2 reads FQNEAQ (reference sequence). The CDR3 has 12 amino acids. CDR3 sequence: CAGSLNVDTQYF. The CDR3 nucleotides read TGTGCCGGCAGCTTAAACGTCGATACGCAGTATTTT.

The chain uses TRBV28 and TRBJ2-7, with D unclear. Germline-derived CDR1 and CDR2 are MDHEN and SYDVKM. V was trimmed by 8 bases and J by 4 bases, leaving 12 bases between them. The length of the CDR3 is 12 residues. The CDR3 region has the DNA TGTGCCAGCCAGACGATGGTATACGAGCAGTACTTC. Its translation is CASQTMVYEQYF.